This TCR beta chain emerged from a study of beta chain features in type 1 diabetes. Broader study findings: Naive, central memory and regulatory TCRB repertoires appeared more similar among patients than healthy donors.

For this clone: As yet, its antigen is unknown.

Since all of the isolated RNA was reverse transcribed, expressed TCRB transcripts were what got sequenced. TCRdb's table, derived via immunoSEQ multiplex PCR, lists solely in-frame clones and lacks some. This table holds roughly 300,000 clones, 12% to 15% found once. Germline V gives CDR1 MGHDK, CDR2 SYGVNS. Trimming took off 4 bases at V and 2 bases at J, with 11 bases between the two ends. The CDR3 is 15 amino acids. The origin of this receptor is a man aged 25-45 years in good health. This rearrangement joins TRBV25-1 to TRBJ1-4; D not resolved. The specimen sequenced was central memory CD4+ T cells from blood. CDR3 sequence (DNA): TGTGCCAGCAGTGTACCGGGCCTTACTAATGAAAAACTGTTTTTT. It specifies CASSVPGLTNEKLFF.